Following are 5 T cell receptor beta chains from one sample sequenced in a study of cytomegalovirus exposure and HLA in healthy donors. PCR involved 60 Vbeta and 13 Jbeta primers. Assay: immunoSEQ multiplex PCR; the TCRdb copy retains only in-frame clones and omits some. The sample comprises about 140,000 clones, approximately 82% of which are singletons, and 3.3% rests with the top ten. The sequenced sample consisted of PBMCs. These receptors all come from a man in his forties in good health and CMV-seronegative.

This chain joins TRBV2 and TRBJ2-7; 8 nucleotides agree with TRBD1. The CDR3 runs 15 residues. Trimming cost V 3 bases and J 1 base; bases outside gene matches: 5. Germline V CDR1 and CDR2: SNHLY, FYNNEI. CDR3 bases: TGTGCCAGCAGTGACGGACAGGGACCATCCTACGAGCAGTACTTC. Its protein product is CASSDGQGPSYEQYF.

In this sample, this clone turned up once. The chain employs TRBV7-9 and TRBJ1-1, with D hard to call. The V end lost 6 bases, the J end lost 6 bases, and 14 bases lay between the germline ends. Germline V CDR1 and CDR2: SEHNR, FQNEAQ (reference sequence). This CDR3 comprises 13 residues. CDR3 nucleotide sequence: TGTGCCAGCAGGTCCGGAATGGCGGCTGAAGCTTTCTTT. Protein sequence: CASRSGMAAEAFF. The whole variable domain, remainder taken from reference TRBV7-9 and TRBJ1-1, is DTGVSQNPRHKITKRGQNVTFRCDPISEHNRLYWYRQTLGQGPEFLTYFQNEAQLEKSRLLSDRFSAERPKGSFSTLEIQRTEQGDSAMYLCASRSGMAAEAFFGQGTRLTVV.

This chain links TRBV28 with TRBJ2-7; D remains unclear. The CDR3 contains 15 residues. The V end was cut by 2 bases, the J end by 0 bases, with 11 bases between. Per germline, CDR1 MDHEN and CDR2 SYDVKM. CDR3 in amino acids: CASSLDIPSSYEQYF. In DNA form, the CDR3 reads TGTGCCAGCAGTTTAGATATCCCCAGCTCCTACGAGCAGTACTTC.

The CDR3 DNA sequence: TGTGCCAGCAGCTTAGACGCAGGGCGAGGGGAGCTGTTTTTT. Translated: CASSLDAGRGELFF. This sequence joins TRBV7-8 and TRBJ2-2; weak D call: TRBD1 (5 bases). The CDR3 loop spans 14 amino acids. The V gene lost 1 base and the J gene lost 8 bases, with 11 bases spanning the gap. Germline loops: CDR1 SGHVS, CDR2 FQNEAQ.

The chain employs TRBV6-5 and TRBJ2-2; D not certain. The CDR3 runs to 14 residues. Looked up from germline, CDR1 is MNHEY and CDR2 is SVGAGI. The ends were cut back, 5 bases at V and 9 bases at J, with 16 bases in the middle. The CDR3 protein is CASSPAGSSRELFF. The CDR3, as DNA: TGTGCCAGCAGTCCCGCCGGGTCCTCCAGGGAGCTGTTTTTT.